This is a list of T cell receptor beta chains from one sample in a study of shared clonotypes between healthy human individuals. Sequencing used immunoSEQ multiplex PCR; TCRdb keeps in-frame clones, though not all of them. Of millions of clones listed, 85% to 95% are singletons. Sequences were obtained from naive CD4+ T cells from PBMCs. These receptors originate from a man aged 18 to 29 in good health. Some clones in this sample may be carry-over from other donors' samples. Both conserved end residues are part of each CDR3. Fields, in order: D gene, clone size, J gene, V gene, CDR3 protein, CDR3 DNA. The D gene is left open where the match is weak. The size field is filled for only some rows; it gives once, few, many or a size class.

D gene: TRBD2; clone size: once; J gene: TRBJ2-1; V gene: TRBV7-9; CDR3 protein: CASSRLAGGHEQFF; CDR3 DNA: TGTGCCAGCAGCCGACTAGCGGGAGGGCATGAGCAGTTCTTC
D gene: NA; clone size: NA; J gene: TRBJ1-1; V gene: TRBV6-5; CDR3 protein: CASTSSGTEAFF; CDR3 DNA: TGTGCCAGCACCAGTTCCGGCACTGAAGCTTTCTTT
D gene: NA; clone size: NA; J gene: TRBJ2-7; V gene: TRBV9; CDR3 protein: CASSPRGSGPSYEQYF; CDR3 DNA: TGTGCCAGCAGCCCCCGAGGGAGCGGACCCTCCTACGAGCAGTACTTC
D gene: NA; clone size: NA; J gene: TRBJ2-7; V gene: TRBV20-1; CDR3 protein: CSAPRGFEQYF; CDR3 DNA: TGCAGTGCCCCCCGGGGATTCGAGCAGTACTTC
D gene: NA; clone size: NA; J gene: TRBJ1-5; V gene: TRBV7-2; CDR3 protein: CASSLAYQPQHF; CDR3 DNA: TGTGCCAGCAGCTTAGCGTATCAGCCCCAGCATTTT
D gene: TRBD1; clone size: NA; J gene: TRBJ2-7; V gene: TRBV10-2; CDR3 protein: CATQGDRSSYEQYF; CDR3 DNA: TGCGCCACCCAGGGGGACAGGAGCTCCTACGAGCAGTACTTC
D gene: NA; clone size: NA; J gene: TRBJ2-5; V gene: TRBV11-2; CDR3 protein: CASSLEAETQYF; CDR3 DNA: TGTGCCAGCAGCTTAGAAGCGGAGACCCAGTACTTC
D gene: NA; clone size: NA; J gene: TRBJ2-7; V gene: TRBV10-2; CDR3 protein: CASSEPFNYEQYF; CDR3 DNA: TGCGCCAGCAGTGAACCCTTCAATTACGAGCAGTACTTC
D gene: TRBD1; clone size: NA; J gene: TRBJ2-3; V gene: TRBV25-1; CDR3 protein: CASSQRDRHTQYF; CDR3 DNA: TGTGCCAGCTCCCAAAGGGACAGACATACGCAGTATTTT
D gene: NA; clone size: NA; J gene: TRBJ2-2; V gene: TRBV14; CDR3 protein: CASSPIWVGELFF; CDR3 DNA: TGTGCCAGCAGCCCTATTTGGGTCGGGGAGCTGTTTTTT
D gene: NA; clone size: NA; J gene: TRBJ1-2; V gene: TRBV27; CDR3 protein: CASSFRKWGNYGYTF; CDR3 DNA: TGTGCCAGCAGTTTCAGGAAGTGGGGAAACTATGGCTACACCTTC
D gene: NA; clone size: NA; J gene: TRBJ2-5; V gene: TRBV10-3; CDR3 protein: CAISEPRQEETQYF; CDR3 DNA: TGTGCCATCAGTGAGCCACGACAGGAAGAGACCCAGTACTTC
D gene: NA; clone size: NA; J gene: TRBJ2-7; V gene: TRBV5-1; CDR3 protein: CASSSGTSGPSGEQYF; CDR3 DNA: TGCGCCAGCAGCTCTGGGACGTCGGGGCCCTCTGGAGAGCAGTACTTC
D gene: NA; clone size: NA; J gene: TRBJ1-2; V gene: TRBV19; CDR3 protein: CASKVRTSGDGYTF; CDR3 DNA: TGTGCCAGTAAGGTCCGGACGTCCGGGGATGGCTACACCTTC